This TCR beta chain derives from a study of T cells in Graves' hyperthyroidism and ophthalmopathy. General study findings and limits: Blood held most thyroid clonotypes expanded above 0.001 frequency. Ophthalmopathy got predicted by the model a median roughly 6.4 months before its onset.

This CDR3 is built from 12 residues. Between the trimmed V and J ends, which lost 6 bases and 7 bases, there was a span of 10 bases. Germline V gives CDR1 SNHLY, CDR2 FYNNEI. The source of the PBMCs was 8 to 10 ml of fresh peripheral blood. Amplified regions were TCR beta CDR3 sequences from RNA transcripts. TCR CDR3 regions were first amplified by RT-PCR with HTBI primers. In TCRdb, the multiplex PCR reads were re-called with MiXCR into one record per CDR3 protein. The sample has hundreds of thousands of distinct CDR3 sequences, approximately 16% seen once. The sample holds many counts of this clonotype. The antigen remains undetermined.

The chain couples TRBV2 to TRBJ2-1, with D uncertain. The source is a woman aged 18-30 years with Graves' ophthalmopathy. The sample was blood. The CDR3 DNA reads TGTGCCAGCAGAAACTTTAGAAATGAGCAGTTCTTC. The encoded protein is CASRNFRNEQFF.